A single sample gave rise to the 16 T cell receptor beta chains below, sequenced in a study of T cells in Graves' hyperthyroidism and ophthalmopathy. There were TCR beta CDR3 regions amplified from RNA transcripts. Researchers ran a first-round RT-PCR on the TCR CDR3 using the HTBI primer set. TCRdb redid the calling of the multiplex PCR reads with MiXCR, one entry per CDR3 protein. The sample holds about 200,000 distinct CDR3 sequences, 17% seen once. Sequenced: blood. These receptors came from a woman aged 45-65 years with Graves' hyperthyroidism.

This clonotype occurred many times. V gene TRBV29-1 combines with J gene TRBJ2-7; 8 bases are a match to TRBD1. V was clipped by 6 bases and J by 4 bases; unmatched bases: 17. The CDR3 sequence is 16 residues long. CDR1 and CDR2 (germline): SQVTM, ANQGSEA. CDR3 DNA: TGCAGCGTAGCACAACCTACAGGGGGAATGTCTTACGAGCAGTACTTC. Its translation: CSVAQPTGGMSYEQYF.

The chain uses TRBV12-3 or TRBV12-4 and TRBJ2-2; TRBD2 matches at 10 bases. The CDR3 totals 16 residues. Germline trimming cut 3 bases from V and 3 bases from J; bases unmatched to any gene: 4. Here the CDR3 reads CASSLGLARDTGELFF. In DNA form, the CDR3 reads TGTGCCAGCAGTTTGGGACTAGCGAGGGACACCGGGGAGCTGTTTTTT.

In its sample, this clonotype was seen a few times. The rearrangement uses TRBV27 and TRBJ2-7, with 9 bases that match TRBD1. Germline V gene sequence: CDR1 MNHEY, CDR2 SMNVEV (reference sequence). The V and J ends lost 3 bases and 6 bases, in that order; junction bases with no gene match: 12. The CDR3 extends over 16 amino acids. The chain's CDR3 is CASSFPTGTGKPEQYF. CDR3 in DNA: TGTGCCAGCAGTTTCCCTACCGGGACAGGGAAGCCCGAGCAGTACTTC.

In its sample, this clonotype was seen many times. This chain joins TRBV7-6 and TRBJ1-2; TRBD1 agrees at 10 bases. Trimming removed 1 base from V and 8 bases from J; junction bases left unmatched: 4. CDR3 length equals 14 residues. Germline lookup yields CDR1 SGHVS and CDR2 FNYEAQ. The CDR3 region has the DNA TGTGCCAGCAGCTTAGTGACAGGGGGCACCGGCTACACCTTC. It encodes CASSLVTGGTGYTF.

The table lists this clonotype with many counts. J is TRBJ2-7 and V is TRBV7-9; D might be TRBD2 (6 bases). Trimming left V 1 base short and J 0 bases short, with 13 bases between. The CDR3 contains 16 residues. Germline V CDR1 and CDR2: SEHNR, FQNEAQ (reference sequence). The CDR3 here is CASSLGIAVNSYEQYF. CDR3 nucleotide sequence: TGTGCCAGCAGCTTAGGCATAGCGGTAAACTCCTACGAGCAGTACTTC.

This clonotype was seen at least ten times. This sequence joins TRBV5-1 and TRBJ2-1; 7 nucleotides match TRBD2. V trimming: 4 bases; J trimming: 0 bases; junction bases outside the gene matches: 4. From germline, CDR1 is SGHRS and CDR2 YFSETQ. The CDR3 is made up of 15 amino acids. The CDR3 region has the DNA TGCGCCAGCAGCCATCTAGCGGACTCCTACAATGAGCAGTTCTTC. As protein: CASSHLADSYNEQFF. Together with reference TRBV5-1 and TRBJ2-1, the CDR3 gives the full variable domain: KAGVTQTPRYLIKTRGQQVTLSCSPISGHRSVSWYQQTPGQGLQFLFEYFSETQRNKGNFPGRFSGRQFSNSRSEMNVSTLELGDSALYLCASSHLADSYNEQFFGPGTRLTVL.

This clonotype was counted at least ten times. V usage is TRBV16 and J usage is TRBJ2-2; possibly TRBD1 or TRBD2 for D (5 bases each). The CDR3 contains 15 residues. CDR1 KGHSY and CDR2 FQNENV come from the germline V gene. Trimming removed 4 bases at V and 4 bases at J, with 13 bases between. CDR3 nucleotides: TGTGCCAGCAGCCTAAGAGGGGTTGGCACCGGGGAGCTGTTTTTT. Its protein is CASSLRGVGTGELFF.

V gene TRBV19 combines with J gene TRBJ1-6, with 10 bases that match TRBD1. The V segment lost 4 bases and the J segment 15 bases; nucleotides outside the gene matches: 6. The CDR3 runs 13 residues. Germline CDR1 and CDR2: LNHDA and SQIVND (reference sequence). CDR3 DNA: TGTGCCAGTAGTACCGCGGGACAGGGGTACCTCCACTTT. It encodes CASSTAGQGYLHF.

This clonotype was detected only a few times. The V and J genes are TRBV19 and TRBJ2-3; tentatively, D is TRBD1 or TRBD2 (5 bases each). The CDR3 consists of 13 residues. The V and J ends lost 4 bases and 4 bases respectively, with 9 bases between them. CDR1 is LNHDA and CDR2 is SQIVND in the germline V gene (reference sequence). The CDR3 nucleotides are TGTGCCAGTAGTAAGGGGACGGCAGATACGCAGTATTTT. Amino acid sequence: CASSKGTADTQYF.

The genes are TRBV18 and TRBJ1-6; a weak D match, TRBD1 (6 bases). V was shortened by 3 bases and J by 11 bases, with 20 bases between the two germline ends. Looked up from germline, CDR1 is KGHSH and CDR2 is LQKENI. The CDR3 is 16 residues long. In nucleotides, the CDR3 is TGTGCCAGCTCACCCTGGACAGCCTTCGAGAGGACACCCCTCCACTTT. It yields the protein CASSPWTAFERTPLHF.

At least ten counts were recorded for this clonotype. This chain joins TRBV6-1 and TRBJ1-5; maybe TRBD1 (5 bases). V gave up 2 bases and J gave up 9 bases, with 17 bases separating them. Germline CDR1 reads MNHNS; CDR2 reads SASEGT. The CDR3 consists of 15 residues. For the CDR3, the DNA is TGTGCCAGCAGTGAACCCACAATAGACAGTCCGCCCCAGCATTTT. This sequence encodes CASSEPTIDSPPQHF.

This clonotype was seen many times. The chain joins TRBV27 to TRBJ2-1, with a weak D call TRBD1 (6 bases). The CDR3 spans 15 residues. V lost 5 bases, J lost 2 bases, and 13 bases lay in between. Germline CDR1 and CDR2: MNHEY and SMNVEV (reference sequence). The CDR3, as DNA: TGTGCCAGCAGTCCCGGACAGACCACCTACAATGAGCAGTTCTTC. It is translated as CASSPGQTTYNEQFF.

This rearrangement joins TRBV6-5 to TRBJ1-2; D unclear. The germline gives CDR1 MNHEY, CDR2 SVGAGI. The V end was cut by 0 bases, the J end by 4 bases, with 9 bases between. The CDR3 sequence is 14 residues long. CDR3 coding DNA: TGTGCCAGCAGTTACTCGACACGGGGCTATGGCTACACCTTC. Its protein product is CASSYSTRGYGYTF.

This clonotype was seen many times. The J gene is TRBJ1-2, the V gene TRBV11-2, with a tentative D call TRBD1 (5 bases). The CDR3 length is 14 residues. Deletions cut 3 bases from V and 3 bases from J, with 11 bases between. CDR1 and CDR2 from the germline V gene are SGHAT and FQNNGV. The CDR3 spells CASSLDPGDYGYTF. The CDR3 DNA follows: TGTGCCAGCAGCTTGGACCCGGGGGACTATGGCTACACCTTC.

With respect to this clonotype: A read error may explain this, as a much larger clone is one base away. The chain is built from TRBV20-1 and TRBJ1-4; 9 nucleotides match TRBD1. V gave up 3 bases and J gave up 8 bases; unmatched junction bases: 4. Looked up from germline, CDR1 is DFQATT and CDR2 is SNEGSKA (reference sequence). The CDR3 length is 13 residues. The CDR3 reads CSASNRGQEKLFF. DNA of the CDR3: TGCAGTGCTAGCAACAGGGGGCAGGAAAAACTGTTTTTT.

About this clonotype itself: The junction departs from the called germline gene at one end, perhaps through a read error. J is TRBJ1-1 and V is TRBV6-1; D gene unclear. The CDR3 totals 14 residues. In germline, CDR1 is MNHNS, CDR2 SASEGT. CDR3 residues: CASSSLLAGGTVIF. The CDR3 DNA reads as TGTGCCAGCAGTTCACTTCTGGCAGGCGGAACGGTAATCTTT.